The 11 T cell receptor beta chains below were found in one sample sequenced in a study of blood T cell repertoires in COVID-19. Using immunoSEQ multiplex PCR, the repertoire was profiled, and TCRdb retains in-frame clones only, with some absent. The data hold 150,000 to 200,000 clones, with approximately 90% observed a single time. Sequenced sample: peripheral blood. The receptors were gathered from a woman in her 70s with COVID-19, enrolled during active disease.

This clone was recorded only once. The chain carries TRBV20-1 and TRBJ1-2, with 11 bases lining up with TRBD1. CDR1 is DFQATT and CDR2 is SNEGSKA in the germline V gene (reference sequence). Trimming cost V 3 bases and J 4 bases; bases outside gene matches: 13. The length of the CDR3 is 17 residues. The CDR3, as DNA: TGCAGTGCTAGTCCCGGACAGGGGGCACCTCGTGCCTATGGCTACACCTTC. The encoded protein is CSASPGQGAPRAYGYTF.

The chain is built from TRBV19 and TRBJ1-5, with TRBD1 matching 9 bases. The V gene's germline CDR1 is LNHDA and CDR2 SQIVND (reference sequence). V trimming: 5 bases; J trimming: 7 bases; junction bases outside the gene matches: 6. The CDR3 runs 14 residues. The CDR3 loop is CASSPGTGRQPQHF. The DNA for the CDR3 is TGTGCCAGTAGTCCCGGGACAGGGAGGCAGCCCCAGCATTTT.

V and J are TRBV19 and TRBJ2-1; D may be TRBD2 (5 bases). In germline, CDR1 is LNHDA, CDR2 SQIVND (reference sequence). V gave up 3 bases and J gave up 8 bases, with 14 bases separating them. This CDR3 comprises 14 residues. The CDR3 DNA reads as TGTGCCAGTAGTATTTCGGGCGGGTTCGATGAGCAGTTCTTC. It translates to CASSISGGFDEQFF.

V usage is TRBV19 and J usage is TRBJ1-6, with TRBD1 identical over 7 bases. V trimming: 9 bases; J trimming: 8 bases; junction bases outside the gene matches: 7. The CDR3 sequence is 13 residues long. Germline loops: CDR1 LNHDA, CDR2 SQIVND (reference sequence). CDR3 loop: CASKTGMDSPLHF. The CDR3, as DNA: TGTGCCAGCAAGACAGGGATGGATTCACCCCTCCACTTT.

This clone has a single count. V gene TRBV7-2 combines with J gene TRBJ2-3, with no clear D. Germline V gene data show CDR1 as SGHTA and CDR2 as FQGNSA. V lost 1 base and J 2 bases, leaving 13 bases between the germline ends. This CDR3 contains 16 residues. The CDR3 sequence is CASSLGQALNTDTQYF. For the CDR3, the DNA is TGTGCCAGCAGCTTAGGCCAGGCCCTTAACACAGATACGCAGTATTTT. Looking up the rest from reference TRBV7-2 and TRBJ2-3 gives the full variable domain: GAGVSQSPSNKVTEKGKDVELRCDPISGHTALYWYRQSLGQGLEFLIYFQGNSAPDKSGLPSDRFSAERTGGSVSTLTIQRTQQEDSAVYLCASSLGQALNTDTQYFGPGTRLTVL.

In this sample, this clone turned up once. At one of its ends the junction is not consistent with the germline gene, which may arise from a read error. This sequence joins TRBV2 and TRBJ2-1; D is possibly TRBD1 (6 bases). This CDR3 has 13 amino acids. Germline-derived CDR1 and CDR2 are SNHLY and FYNNEI. The CDR3 region has the DNA TGTGCCAGCACGGTTTCCCCTCGACAGGCCCTGATCTTC. Translated: CASTVSPRQALIF.

J is TRBJ2-1 and V is TRBV7-3, with 7 bases that match TRBD2. The CDR3 totals 16 residues. The germline V gene encodes CDR1 SGHTA and CDR2 FQGTGA. V dropped 5 bases and J dropped 3; count of bases not matched to a gene: 10. CDR3 nucleotides: TGTGCCAGCAGCCTCCCGGGTGGGGGGGTCTACAATGAGCAGTTCTTC. The encoded protein is CASSLPGGGVYNEQFF. Based on the CDR3 plus reference TRBV7-3 and TRBJ2-1, the full variable domain is GAGVSQTPSNKVTEKGKYVELRCDPISGHTALYWYRQSLGQGPEFLIYFQGTGAADDSGLPNDRFFAVRPEGSVSTLKIQRTERGDSAVYLCASSLPGGGVYNEQFFGPGTRLTVL.

The chain joins TRBV28 to TRBJ2-7, with 10 bases lining up with TRBD1. V dropped 6 bases and J dropped 3; count of bases not matched to a gene: 2. CDR3 length: 13 amino acids. Germline V gives CDR1 MDHEN, CDR2 SYDVKM. CDR3 nucleotides: TGTGCCAGCAGACGGACAGGGGGCTACGAGCAGTACTTC. Translating gives CASRRTGGYEQYF. The full variable domain, in which reference TRBV28 and TRBJ2-7 provide the parts outside the CDR3, is DVKVTQSSRYLVKRTGEKVFLECVQDMDHENMFWYRQDPGLGLRLIYFSYDVKMKEKGDIPEGYSVSREKKERFSLILESASTNQTSMYLCASRRTGGYEQYFGPGTRLTVT.

The gene calls are TRBV19 and TRBJ1-3; D remains ambiguous. Germline V lookup: CDR1 LNHDA, CDR2 SQIVND (reference sequence). The CDR3 loop spans 14 amino acids. The V end was cut by 2 bases, the J end by 2 bases, with 7 bases between. CDR3 bases: TGTGCCAGTAGTATAAACTACCCTGGAAACACCATATATTTT. It is translated as CASSINYPGNTIYF.

The genes are TRBV7-3 and TRBJ1-4; D may be TRBD1 (6 bases). Between the trimmed V and J ends, which lost 4 bases and 0 bases, there was a span of 24 bases. CDR3 length equals 20 residues. CDR1 and CDR2 (germline): SGHTA, FQGTGA. CDR3 nucleotide sequence: TGTGCCAGCAGCTCCCGGGGGGGGCTATTCTTTTATCCAACTAATGAAAAACTGTTTTTT. Translated: CASSSRGGLFFYPTNEKLFF.

The chain uses TRBV7-2 and TRBJ1-2; TRBD1 agrees at 8 bases. V trimming: 4 bases; J trimming: 7 bases; junction bases outside the gene matches: 11. Germline V gives CDR1 SGHTA, CDR2 FQGNSA. CDR3 length: 15 amino acids. The CDR3 reads CASSSITGGVAGYTF. In DNA form, the CDR3 reads TGTGCCAGCAGCTCCATCACAGGGGGAGTCGCTGGCTACACCTTC.